Each of the 30 T cell receptor beta chains below was sequenced from the same sample in a study of T cell clones after liver transplantation. Clones were read by immunoSEQ multiplex PCR, and TCRdb kept only the in-frame ones, dropping some. The data contain tens of thousands of clones, 70% of them seen just once; the ten biggest clones take up over 2.5%. The sample consisted of CD4+ T cells from blood, taken at the approximately 16-month timepoint. These receptors originate from a human patient who received a liver transplant. The graft donor may have given rise to some T cells.

The chain combines TRBV4-3 with TRBJ2-2; weak D call: TRBD1 (7 bases). From germline, CDR1 is LGHNA and CDR2 YSLEER. V was cut by 1 base and J by 0 bases, with 9 bases left in between. The CDR3 is 16 amino acids. CDR3 nucleotide sequence: TGCGCCAGCAGCCAAGCAGGGGGGTCGAACACCGGGGAGCTGTTTTTT. Translated: CASSQAGGSNTGELFF.

The chain combines TRBV28 with TRBJ2-5; no clear D gene. CDR1 and CDR2 (germline): MDHEN, SYDVKM. This CDR3 has 13 residues. Trimming removed 3 bases at V and 5 bases at J, with 10 bases between. CDR3 nucleotides: TGTGCCAGCAGTTTCGGTGCCCGGGAGACCCAGTACTTC. Translating gives CASSFGARETQYF.

This sequence joins TRBV29-1 and TRBJ2-1; D is undetermined. The CDR3 is 14 amino acids. CDR1 SQVTM and CDR2 ANQGSEA come from the germline V gene. Trimming took off 1 base at V and 4 bases at J, with 11 bases between the two ends. The CDR3 region is CSVEATLGYNEQFF. The CDR3 bases are TGCAGCGTTGAAGCCACCCTAGGGTACAATGAGCAGTTCTTC.

The chain links TRBV7-9 to TRBJ2-2, with D perhaps TRBD2 (5 bases). CDR3 size: 12 residues. The germline V gene encodes CDR1 SEHNR and CDR2 FQNEAQ (reference sequence). The V and J ends lost 5 bases and 7 bases respectively, with 8 bases between them. CDR3 DNA: TGTGCCAGCAGCCCCCGGGGCGGGGAGCTGTTTTTT. It yields the protein CASSPRGGELFF.

This clone was counted only a few times. J is TRBJ1-6 and V is TRBV5-5; D uncertain. The CDR3 contains 13 residues. The V gene's germline CDR1 is SGHKS and CDR2 YYEKEE (reference sequence). V shed 1 base and J shed 4 bases, with 3 bases lying between them. CDR3 in amino acids: CASSLQYNSPLHF. CDR3 bases: TGTGCCAGCAGCTTGCAGTATAATTCACCCCTCCACTTT.

This chain uses TRBV10-3 with TRBJ2-2, with D unclear. Trimming left V 4 bases short and J 2 bases short, with 17 bases between. The CDR3 consists of 17 residues. Germline-derived CDR1 and CDR2 are ENHRY and SYGVKD. The CDR3 nucleotides are TGTGCCATCAGTGCCAAAGTAGGGAAGCCAAACACCGGGGAGCTGTTTTTT. Its translation is CAISAKVGKPNTGELFF.

This sequence joins TRBV2 and TRBJ1-5; D not certain. This CDR3 contains 15 residues. The germline V gene encodes CDR1 SNHLY and CDR2 FYNNEI. Trimming stripped 3 bases from V and 3 bases from J, with 12 bases between. The CDR3 coding sequence is TGTGCCAGCAGTGACGGCAAGGGAGACAATCAGCCCCAGCATTTT. Its protein is CASSDGKGDNQPQHF. Filled out from reference TRBV2 and TRBJ1-5, the complete variable domain reads EPEVTQTPSHQVTQMGQEVILRCVPISNHLYFYWYRQILGQKVEFLVSFYNNEISEKSEIFDDQFSVERPDGSNFTLKIRSTKLEDSAMYFCASSDGKGDNQPQHFGDGTRLSIL.

This clone was recorded a few times. The genes are TRBV6-1 and TRBJ1-1, with TRBD1 matching 8 bases. The length of the CDR3 is 12 residues. Germline V gene sequence: CDR1 MNHNS, CDR2 SASEGT. V gave up 10 bases and J gave up 10 bases; unmatched junction bases: 11. The CDR3 DNA reads as TGTGCCACCAAGGACAGGGACTTGTCAGCTTTCTTT. Amino acids: CATKDRDLSAFF.

The gene calls are TRBV11-2 and TRBJ2-3; D is unresolved. The germline gives CDR1 SGHAT, CDR2 FQNNGV. The CDR3 covers 14 residues. Trimming removed 1 base at V and 4 bases at J, with 9 bases between. The CDR3 nucleotides read TGTGCCAGCAGCTTAGTGGGGTTAGCAGATACGCAGTATTTT. Its translation: CASSLVGLADTQYF.

This clone was seen a handful of times. CDR3: CASSLFTPGSGTIYF. The CDR3 bases are TGTGCCAGCAGCTTATTCACGCCCGGTTCGGGCACCATATATTTT. The chain uses TRBV7-2 and TRBJ1-3; D gene uncertain. Germline-derived CDR1 and CDR2 are SGHTA and FQGNSA. Trimming shortened V by 2 bases and J by 9 bases, and 17 bases separated the two germline ends. CDR3 length equals 15 residues.

V gene TRBV4-3 combines with J gene TRBJ2-2; D gene ambiguous. This CDR3 comprises 15 residues. With 1 base removed from V and 6 bases from J, the gap between germline ends came to 12 bases. The germline V gene has CDR1 LGHNA and CDR2 YSLEER. CDR3 residues: CASSQVEGAPGELFF. CDR3 nucleotides: TGCGCCAGCAGCCAAGTTGAAGGAGCGCCCGGGGAGCTGTTTTTT.

J is TRBJ1-5 and V is TRBV19; 8 nucleotides line up with TRBD1. Per germline, CDR1 LNHDA and CDR2 SQIVND (reference sequence). J was trimmed by 7 bases and V by 4 bases; bases with no gene match: 15. This CDR3 comprises 17 residues. CDR3 sequence (DNA): TGTGCCAGTAGTAAAGACGGGACAGGTTTTGCGTGGCAGCCCCAGCATTTT. Its translation is CASSKDGTGFAWQPQHF.

This sequence joins TRBV6-1 and TRBJ2-7; tentatively, D is TRBD2 (6 bases). V lost 6 bases and J 2 bases, leaving 14 bases between the germline ends. This CDR3 has 14 residues. Germline loops: CDR1 MNHNS, CDR2 SASEGT. DNA of the CDR3: TGTGCCAGCAGGGGAGGCTCTGCGGCCTACGAGCAGTACTTC. It is translated as CASRGGSAAYEQYF.

The genes are TRBV19 and TRBJ1-5; 8 nucleotides match TRBD1. J gave up 0 bases and V 3 bases, and 7 bases lay outside the gene matches. Germline CDR1 reads LNHDA; CDR2 reads SQIVND (reference sequence). The CDR3 length is 17 residues. CDR3 residues: CASSIQGAEYSNQPQHF. The CDR3 DNA follows: TGTGCCAGTAGTATTCAGGGGGCTGAATATAGCAATCAGCCCCAGCATTTT.

This clone is a singleton in its sample. This chain connects TRBV5-1 to TRBJ2-2, with a weak D call TRBD2 (5 bases). V lost 7 bases to trimming and J lost 0 bases, with 13 bases between them. This CDR3 is built from 15 residues. Germline V gene lookup returns CDR1 SGHRS and CDR2 YFSETQ. The CDR3 loop is CASAREPPNTGELFF. CDR3 DNA: TGCGCCAGCGCAAGGGAGCCTCCGAACACCGGGGAGCTGTTTTTT.

The chain links TRBV28 to TRBJ2-5; no firm D call. Per germline, CDR1 MDHEN and CDR2 SYDVKM. The germline V and J ends were trimmed by 1 base and 1 base, with 4 bases remaining between them. The CDR3 covers 13 residues. This chain's CDR3 is CASSLSSQETQYF. CDR3 in DNA: TGTGCCAGCAGTTTATCGTCCCAAGAGACCCAGTACTTC.

The genes are TRBV13 and TRBJ2-4; TRBD2 matches 7 bases. Trimming removed 6 bases from V and 2 bases from J; junction bases left unmatched: 1. The CDR3 contains 13 residues. From germline, CDR1 is PRHDT and CDR2 FYEKMQ (reference sequence). The chain's CDR3 is CASRAGPKNIQYF. In nucleotides, the CDR3 is TGTGCCAGCAGAGCGGGACCCAAAAACATTCAGTACTTC.

The sample holds a few counts of this clone. The rearrangement joins TRBV7-8 to TRBJ2-7; weak D call: TRBD2 (5 bases). Deletions cut 4 bases from V and 3 bases from J, with 13 bases between. Germline assignment: CDR1 SGHVS and CDR2 FQNEAQ. This CDR3 spans 14 amino acids. Here the CDR3 DNA reads TGTGCCAGCAGCTCTCTAGCCTTAGGCTACGAGCAGTACTTC. This codes for CASSSLALGYEQYF.

This clone was seen only a few times. The gene calls are TRBV28 and TRBJ1-2; D not certain. This CDR3 contains 15 residues. Germline V gene data show CDR1 as MDHEN and CDR2 as SYDVKM. The germline V and J ends were trimmed by 7 bases and 1 base, with 16 bases remaining between them. CDR3 in DNA: TGTGCCAGCACCTCCGGATCAGCGAATAACTATGGCTACACCTTC. Translated, it gives CASTSGSANNYGYTF.

This clone was counted between two and nine times. The chain carries TRBV18 and TRBJ2-2; possible D gene TRBD1, 6 bases. Germline CDR1 KGHSH, CDR2 LQKENI. V lost 3 bases, J lost 1 base, and 9 bases lay in between. This CDR3 contains 15 residues. As DNA, the CDR3 is TGTGCCAGCTCACCTAACAGGGAGAACACCGGGGAGCTGTTTTTT. Its translation is CASSPNRENTGELFF.

The gene calls are TRBV6-4 and TRBJ2-7; tentatively, D is TRBD1 (6 bases). Germline V lookup: CDR1 MRHNA, CDR2 SNTAGT. Trimming stripped 5 bases from V and 6 bases from J, with 11 bases between. The CDR3 loop spans 12 amino acids. CDR3 coding DNA: TGTGCCAGCAGTTACAGGGCGGGCGAGCAGTACGTC. This codes for CASSYRAGEQYV.

The chain carries TRBV6-1 and TRBJ2-3; D is perhaps TRBD1 or TRBD2 (5 bases each). The CDR3 is 15 amino acids. V was trimmed by 2 bases and J by 4 bases, leaving 13 bases between them. Germline CDR1 MNHNS, CDR2 SASEGT. The CDR3 loop is CASSEIEGTADTQYF. CDR3 bases: TGTGCCAGCAGTGAAATCGAGGGGACGGCAGATACGCAGTATTTT.

This sequence joins TRBV6-6 and TRBJ1-6; D is undetermined. The CDR3 consists of 15 residues. Germline V lookup: CDR1 MNHNY, CDR2 SVGAGI (reference sequence). V lost 7 bases to trimming and J lost 8 bases, with 18 bases between them. The CDR3 here is CASTEEPKAHSPLHF. The DNA for the CDR3 is TGTGCCAGCACCGAGGAGCCGAAGGCACATTCACCCCTCCACTTT.

This clone was detected only a few times. The rearrangement uses TRBV28 and TRBJ2-5, with a tentative D call TRBD1 (6 bases). CDR1 and CDR2 from the germline V gene are MDHEN and SYDVKM. The V end was cut by 5 bases, the J end by 2 bases, with 15 bases between. This CDR3 region has 15 residues. CDR3 coding DNA: TGTGCCAGCAGTGGGGCAGGGGATATTCAAGAGACCCAGTACTTC. Translation gives CASSGAGDIQETQYF.

This clone was seen a handful of times. The chain employs TRBV5-1 and TRBJ1-2; D gene ambiguous. V gave up 4 bases and J gave up 4 bases, with 11 bases separating them. This CDR3 is built from 13 residues. Germline assignment: CDR1 SGHRS and CDR2 YFSETQ. The CDR3 protein is CASSNQTSYGYTF. The CDR3 DNA sequence: TGCGCCAGCAGCAACCAGACCTCCTATGGCTACACCTTC.

The gene calls are TRBV2 and TRBJ1-5; weak D call: TRBD1 (5 bases). Germline values: CDR1 SNHLY, CDR2 FYNNEI. V gave up 2 bases and J gave up 0 bases, with 8 bases separating them. The CDR3 contains 15 residues. CDR3 loop: CASSEQGSSNQPQHF. DNA of the CDR3: TGTGCCAGCAGTGAACAGGGCTCTAGCAATCAGCCCCAGCATTTT.

The V gene is TRBV5-6, the J gene TRBJ2-1, with a tentative D call TRBD2 (5 bases). The CDR3 length is 16 residues. The V and J ends lost 4 bases and 6 bases respectively, with 20 bases between them. CDR1 SGHDT and CDR2 YYEEEE come from the germline V gene. CDR3 amino acids: CASSLQGGAWINEQFF. The DNA of the CDR3 is TGTGCCAGCAGCCTCCAAGGAGGAGCGTGGATCAATGAGCAGTTCTTC.

V usage is TRBV9 and J usage is TRBJ2-1; perhaps TRBD1 as D (6 bases). CDR1 SGDLS and CDR2 YYNGEE come from the germline V gene. V was cut by 0 bases and J by 5 bases, with 6 bases left in between. This CDR3 has 13 amino acids. The CDR3 coding sequence is TGTGCCAGCAGCGTAGGGACAGACAATGAGCAGTTCTTC. The encoded protein is CASSVGTDNEQFF.

The rearrangement uses TRBV7-2 and TRBJ2-1, with a weak D call TRBD2 (6 bases). Germline V CDR1 and CDR2: SGHTA, FQGNSA. Deletions cut 1 base from V and 4 bases from J, with 11 bases between. This CDR3 is 15 amino acids long. CDR3 loop: CASSLVGDSYNEQFF. DNA for the CDR3: TGTGCCAGCAGCTTAGTGGGGGACTCTTACAATGAGCAGTTCTTC. The full variable domain, completed using reference TRBV7-2 and TRBJ2-1, is GAGVSQSPSNKVTEKGKDVELRCDPISGHTALYWYRQSLGQGLEFLIYFQGNSAPDKSGLPSDRFSAERTGGSVSTLTIQRTQQEDSAVYLCASSLVGDSYNEQFFGPGTRLTVL.

A remark on this clone: Distinct nucleotide sequences in the sample also encode this CDR3. The V call is TRBV18, the J call TRBJ2-1; TRBD2 aligns across 12 bases. With V trimmed by 0 bases and J by 5 bases, 2 bases remained unmatched. The CDR3 extends over 16 amino acids. Germline V CDR1 and CDR2: KGHSH, LQKENI. As DNA, the CDR3 is TGTGCCAGCTCACCACCGACTAGCGGGGGAAACAATGAGCAGTTCTTC. This codes for CASSPPTSGGNNEQFF.